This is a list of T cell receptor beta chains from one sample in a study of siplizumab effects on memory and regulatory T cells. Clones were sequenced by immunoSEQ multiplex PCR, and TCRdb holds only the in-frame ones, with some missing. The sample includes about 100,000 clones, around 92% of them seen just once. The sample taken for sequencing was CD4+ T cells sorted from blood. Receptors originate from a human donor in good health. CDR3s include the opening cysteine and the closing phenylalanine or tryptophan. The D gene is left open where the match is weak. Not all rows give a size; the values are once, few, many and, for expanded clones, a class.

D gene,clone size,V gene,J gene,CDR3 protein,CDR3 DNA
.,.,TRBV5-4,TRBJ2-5,CASSLDQGRETQYF,TGTGCCAGCAGCTTGGATCAGGGACGGGAGACCCAGTACTTC
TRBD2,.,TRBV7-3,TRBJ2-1,CASSPSPGGKGNEQFF,TGTGCCAGCAGCCCATCACCGGGGGGGAAAGGTAATGAGCAGTTCTTC
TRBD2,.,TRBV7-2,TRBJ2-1,CASSLGLAYNEQFF,TGTGCCAGCAGCTTGGGACTAGCCTACAATGAGCAGTTCTTC
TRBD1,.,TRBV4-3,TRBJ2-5,CASSHVTTGGGETQYF,TGCGCCAGCAGCCACGTTACGACAGGGGGAGGAGAGACCCAGTACTTC
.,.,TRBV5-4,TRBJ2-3,CASSRGAPSTDTQYF,TGTGCCAGCAGCAGGGGTGCTCCTAGCACAGATACGCAGTATTTT
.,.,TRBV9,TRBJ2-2,CASSLTGELFF,TGTGCCAGCAGCCTCACCGGGGAGCTGTTTTTT
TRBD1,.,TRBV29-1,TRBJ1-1,CSVTGTVGEAFF,TGCAGCGTCACCGGGACAGTAGGTGAAGCTTTCTTT
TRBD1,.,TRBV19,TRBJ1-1,CASSTSGQGNTEAFF,TGTGCCAGTAGTACGTCCGGACAGGGGAACACTGAAGCTTTCTTT
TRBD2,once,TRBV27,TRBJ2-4,CASGSGGKNIQYF,TGTGCCAGTGGAAGCGGGGGAAAAAACATTCAGTACTTC
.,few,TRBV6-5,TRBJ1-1,CASSYPGNTEAFF,TGTGCCAGCAGTTACCCCGGGAACACTGAAGCTTTCTTT
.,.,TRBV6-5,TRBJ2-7,CASSYLLRQYF,TGTGCCAGCAGTTACCTTCTACGGCAGTACTTC
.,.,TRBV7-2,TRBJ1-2,CASSPGTNYGYTF,TGTGCCAGCAGCCCCGGGACCAACTATGGCTACACCTTC
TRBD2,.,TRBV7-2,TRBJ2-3,CASSVTAGGQGDTQYF,TGTGCCAGCAGCGTAACGGCGGGGGGGCAAGGGGATACGCAGTATTTT
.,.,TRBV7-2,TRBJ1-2,CASSLYTTNYGYTF,TGTGCCAGCAGCTTGTACACGACTAACTATGGCTACACCTTC
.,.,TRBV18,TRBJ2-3,CAVTVTSTDTQYF,TGTGCAGTGACAGTTACTAGCACAGATACGCAGTATTTT
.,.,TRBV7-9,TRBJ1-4,CASSQDGGTNEKLFF,TGTGCCAGCAGTCAAGATGGAGGGACTAATGAAAAACTGTTTTTT
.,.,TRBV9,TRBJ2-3,CASSVGTSRTDTQYF,TGTGCCAGCAGCGTCGGGACTTCCCGCACAGATACGCAGTATTTT
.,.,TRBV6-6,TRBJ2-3,CASSSKADTQYF,TGTGCCAGCAGTTCCAAGGCAGATACGCAGTATTTT